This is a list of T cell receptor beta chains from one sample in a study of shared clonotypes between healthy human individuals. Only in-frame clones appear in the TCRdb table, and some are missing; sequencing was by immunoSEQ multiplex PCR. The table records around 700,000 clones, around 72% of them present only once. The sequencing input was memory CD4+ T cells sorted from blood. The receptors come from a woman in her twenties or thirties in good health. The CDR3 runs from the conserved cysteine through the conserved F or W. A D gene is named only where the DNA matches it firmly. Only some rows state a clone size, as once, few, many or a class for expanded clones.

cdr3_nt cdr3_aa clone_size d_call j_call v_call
TGTGCCAGCAGCTTAGCCGGACAGGGGTCCTACAATGAGCAGTTCTTC CASSLAGQGSYNEQFF NA TRBD1 TRBJ2-1 TRBV5-6
TGCAGCGTTGCGGCGGGACAGGGGGCAACTAATGAAAAACTGTTTTTT CSVAAGQGATNEKLFF NA TRBD1 TRBJ1-4 TRBV29-1
TGCGCCAGCAGCTTGGCCAACAGCAGAAACACTGAAGCTTTCTTT CASSLANSRNTEAFF NA NA TRBJ1-1 TRBV5-1
TGTGCCAGCAGCCAAGTTAAGGGTTGGCACGAGCAGTACTTC CASSQVKGWHEQYF once NA TRBJ2-7 TRBV14
TGTGCCAGTAAATCAGGGGCCAACATGAACACTGAAGCTTTCTTT CASKSGANMNTEAFF once NA TRBJ1-1 TRBV19
TGTGCCAGCAGCAAAGACCCTTGGGGGGTGGTGCCTCCCTACGAGCAGTACTTC CASSKDPWGVVPPYEQYF NA NA TRBJ2-7 TRBV21-1
TGTGCCAGCAGCTCCCTCAAGGGCTCTGGAAACACCATATATTTT CASSSLKGSGNTIYF many NA TRBJ1-3 TRBV11-2
TGCGCCAGCAGCACCCTGGCAGGGGAAGGAGAGACCCAGTACTTC CASSTLAGEGETQYF NA NA TRBJ2-5 TRBV5-1
TGTGCCAGCCACGCCGGGACAGAAAACTACGAGCAGTACTTC CASHAGTENYEQYF NA TRBD1 TRBJ2-7 TRBV28
TGCAGCGTCGGGACAGACTACTACGAGCAGTACTTC CSVGTDYYEQYF NA TRBD1 TRBJ2-7 TRBV29-1
TGTGCCAGCAGTGGGGTTAGCGGGATCGGGTACAATGAGCAGTTCTTC CASSGVSGIGYNEQFF NA TRBD2 TRBJ2-1 TRBV2
TGTGCCAGCAGCCAAGATCAGGGGGGTTCTCCCGGGGAGCTGTTTTTT CASSQDQGGSPGELFF NA NA TRBJ2-2 TRBV4-2